This passage covers 30 T cell receptor beta chains from one sample sequenced in a study of T cell responses to AZD1222 COVID-19 vaccine. Profiling relied on immunoSEQ multiplex PCR, and the TCRdb table lists in-frame clones only, not all of them. The sample lists some 73,000 clones; about 91% were seen once. The input for sequencing was peripheral blood, taken 28 days after the second AZD1222 dose. These TCRs come from an adult who received the AZD1222 COVID-19 vaccine.

This rearrangement joins TRBV4-2 to TRBJ2-7, with 7 bases matching TRBD1. Trimming took 1 base from V and 2 from J; bases not matched to a gene: 5. Germline values: CDR1 LGHNA, CDR2 YNFKEQ. CDR3 length: 15 residues. The DNA for the CDR3 is TGTGCCAGCAGCCAAGTTAAGGGGGCGGCCTACGAGCAGTACTTC. As protein: CASSQVKGAAYEQYF.

This clone has a single count. The rearrangement links TRBV3-1 (or the pseudogene TRBV3-2) to TRBJ2-4; no firm D call. Looked up from germline, CDR1 is LGHDT and CDR2 is YNNKEL (reference sequence). V was clipped by 1 base and J by 14 bases, with 9 bases between them. CDR3 length: 11 amino acids. The CDR3 bases are TGTGCCAGCAGCCAAGTATACGAGAAGTACTTC. This sequence encodes CASSQVYEKYF.

The gene calls are TRBV19 and TRBJ2-3; 7 nucleotides align to TRBD1. Per the germline V gene, CDR1 is LNHDA and CDR2 is SQIVND (reference sequence). The CDR3 runs 15 residues. Trimming cost V 7 bases and J 5 bases; bases outside gene matches: 12. The CDR3 nucleotides read TGTGCCAGTACCACGGGACAGAGAACGCAAGATACGCAGTATTTT. The encoded protein is CASTTGQRTQDTQYF.

The V and J genes are TRBV11-3 and TRBJ2-1; D gene uncertain. The CDR3 consists of 16 residues. Per the germline V gene, CDR1 is SGHNT and CDR2 is YENEEA. V was cut by 1 base and J by 0 bases, with 10 bases left in between. The CDR3 loop is CASSLVPRSSYNEQFF. The CDR3 bases are TGTGCCAGCAGCTTAGTACCTCGAAGCTCCTACAATGAGCAGTTCTTC.

V and J are TRBV7-8 and TRBJ1-4; D is undetermined. The germline CDR1 and CDR2 sequences are SGHVS and FQNEAQ. The V end was cut by 5 bases, the J end by 0 bases, with 10 bases between. The CDR3 has 15 amino acids. CDR3 nucleotides: TGTGCCAGCAGCCAGACACCCCCAACTAATGAAAAACTGTTTTTT. As protein: CASSQTPPTNEKLFF. Complete variable domain (other parts from reference TRBV7-8 and TRBJ1-4): GAGVSQSPRYKVAKRGQDVALRCDPISGHVSLFWYQQALGQGPEFLTYFQNEAQLDKSGLPSDRFFAERPEGSVSTLKIQRTQQEDSAVYLCASSQTPPTNEKLFFGSGTQLSVL.

The V and J genes are TRBV5-1 and TRBJ2-7; TRBD1 aligns across 8 bases. Germline-derived CDR1 and CDR2 are SGHRS and YFSETQ. The CDR3 runs to 14 residues. Unmatched junction bases numbered 7, after V lost 7 bases and J lost 1 base. CDR3 DNA sequence: TGCGCCAGCGGGCGGACAGGGCGATCCTACGAGCAGTACTTC. Translating gives CASGRTGRSYEQYF. The whole variable domain, remainder taken from reference TRBV5-1 and TRBJ2-7, is KAGVTQTPRYLIKTRGQQVTLSCSPISGHRSVSWYQQTPGQGLQFLFEYFSETQRNKGNFPGRFSGRQFSNSRSEMNVSTLELGDSALYLCASGRTGRSYEQYFGPGTRLTVT.

This chain uses TRBV6-5 with TRBJ2-2; no reliable D call. CDR3 size: 13 residues. Per the germline V gene, CDR1 is MNHEY and CDR2 is SVGAGI. The germline V and J ends were trimmed by 6 bases and 6 bases, with 11 bases remaining between them. CDR3 protein: CASSLQVAGELFF. CDR3 in DNA: TGTGCCAGCAGCCTCCAGGTAGCCGGGGAGCTGTTTTTT.

The chain couples TRBV4-1 to TRBJ1-1; unclear D gene. Germline V gene data show CDR1 as MGHRA and CDR2 as YSYEKL. CDR3 length: 14 residues. V was clipped by 3 bases and J by 5 bases, with 13 bases between them. CDR3: CASSQLGFPTEAFF. The CDR3, as DNA: TGCGCCAGCAGCCAGTTAGGTTTCCCTACTGAAGCTTTCTTT.

Here the CDR3 reads CASSRLAQGVINEKLFF. In DNA form, the CDR3 reads TGCGCCAGCAGTCGACTGGCGCAGGGTGTAATTAATGAAAAACTGTTTTTT. V is TRBV5-1 and J is TRBJ1-4; D may be TRBD1 (5 bases). Trimming took off 5 bases at V and 4 bases at J, with 21 bases between the two ends. The CDR3 loop spans 17 amino acids. Germline V gene sequence: CDR1 SGHRS, CDR2 YFSETQ.

CDR3 residues: CASSLGGQETQYF. The CDR3 DNA is TGTGCCAGCAGCTTGGGGGGACAAGAGACCCAGTACTTC. This rearrangement joins TRBV5-6 to TRBJ2-5; D is ambiguous. Germline V gives CDR1 SGHDT, CDR2 YYEEEE. Trimming cost V 0 bases and J 2 bases, with 5 bases left between them. The CDR3 covers 13 residues.

Here the CDR3 reads CASSPGTEYEQYF. Written as DNA, the CDR3 is TGCGCCAGCAGCCCAGGGACGGAGTACGAGCAGTACTTC. The chain links TRBV5-1 to TRBJ2-7, with D tentatively TRBD1 or TRBD2 (5 bases each). The V end lost 4 bases, the J end lost 4 bases, and 12 bases lay between the germline ends. The CDR3 is made up of 13 amino acids. Germline loops: CDR1 SGHRS, CDR2 YFSETQ.

This clone occurred once. V is TRBV9 and J is TRBJ2-1; 9 bases match TRBD1. CDR3 size: 15 residues. V gave up 3 bases and J gave up 0 bases; unmatched junction bases: 1. Germline loops: CDR1 SGDLS, CDR2 YYNGEE. The DNA for the CDR3 is TGTGCCAGCAGCGGACAGGGGGTCTCCTACAATGAGCAGTTCTTC. Its protein is CASSGQGVSYNEQFF.

V is TRBV7-2 and J is TRBJ2-3, with 10 bases matching TRBD2. The V gene end was trimmed by 6 bases and the J gene end by 0 bases; junction bases not matched to a gene: 9. Germline CDR1 SGHTA, CDR2 FQGNSA. This CDR3 is built from 17 residues. CDR3 residues: CASSPTSGTWSTDTQYF. The CDR3 DNA reads TGTGCCAGCAGTCCTACTAGCGGGACTTGGAGCACAGATACGCAGTATTTT.

The chain couples TRBV5-1 to TRBJ2-3; 9 bases line up with TRBD2. V was clipped by 6 bases and J by 6 bases; unmatched bases: 23. The CDR3 sequence is 19 residues long. Germline V lookup: CDR1 SGHRS, CDR2 YFSETQ. The CDR3 DNA sequence: TGCGCCAGCAAGCGGCGGGCTAGCGGGGCCGAGGGCCTTAGGGATACGCAGTATTTT. This codes for CASKRRASGAEGLRDTQYF.

CDR3 loop: CASSLAGGTDTQYF. DNA of the CDR3: TGTGCCAGCAGCTTAGCGGGGGGCACAGATACGCAGTATTTT. The chain employs TRBV7-2 and TRBJ2-3; D may match TRBD1 or TRBD2 (5 bases each). The germline V gene encodes CDR1 SGHTA and CDR2 FQGNSA. This CDR3 region has 14 residues. V was pared by 0 bases and J by 1 base, with 5 bases between.

This clone appeared once. The gene calls are TRBV2 and TRBJ1-1; perhaps TRBD1 as D (5 bases). The V gene lost 4 bases and the J gene lost 0 bases, with 15 bases spanning the gap. The CDR3 contains 16 residues. Per germline, CDR1 SNHLY and CDR2 FYNNEI. CDR3 DNA sequence: TGTGCCAGCAGTGTCGAGGGGTTGCGGATGAACACTGAAGCTTTCTTT. Its translation: CASSVEGLRMNTEAFF.

A single count supports this clone. The gene calls are TRBV7-2 and TRBJ2-1; 7 bases agree with TRBD2. V trimming: 4 bases; J trimming: 3 bases; junction bases outside the gene matches: 9. Germline lookup yields CDR1 SGHTA and CDR2 FQGNSA. This CDR3 region has 16 residues. Here the CDR3 DNA reads TGTGCCAGCAGCTCTACTCCGGGACTACGCTACAATGAGCAGTTCTTC. Its translation: CASSSTPGLRYNEQFF.

The rearrangement links TRBV6-5 to TRBJ2-5; 9 bases fit TRBD1. The germline V gene has CDR1 MNHEY and CDR2 SVGAGI. The CDR3 is 15 residues long. The trim removed 8 bases at V and 5 bases at J, leaving 12 bases unmatched. CDR3 in DNA: TGTGCCAGCTCAAATCCGGGACAGGGAAGGGAGACCCAGTACTTC. Protein product: CASSNPGQGRETQYF.

V gene TRBV6-5 combines with J gene TRBJ1-3, with D possibly being TRBD1 (5 bases). The germline CDR1 and CDR2 sequences are MNHEY and SVGAGI. Trimming pared 10 bases from V and 0 bases from J, leaving 13 bases between. This CDR3 spans 14 amino acids. The CDR3 here is CATQDSYSGNTIYF. The CDR3 bases are TGTGCCACCCAAGACAGTTACTCTGGAAACACCATATATTTT.

The chain joins TRBV6-5 to TRBJ1-6, with D unresolved. This CDR3 has 14 amino acids. Trimming took 6 bases from V and 10 from J, leaving 16 bases between them. Germline V CDR1 and CDR2: MNHEY, SVGAGI. CDR3 protein: CASRDPQSGSPLHF. The CDR3 DNA follows: TGTGCCAGCAGAGACCCACAGAGTGGCTCACCCCTCCACTTT.

Here the CDR3 reads CASSPGLAGVSEQYF. The CDR3 DNA reads as TGCGCCAGCAGCCCCGGACTAGCGGGGGTTAGCGAGCAGTACTTC. The V gene is TRBV5-1, the J gene TRBJ2-7; TRBD2 matches 13 bases. Germline values: CDR1 SGHRS, CDR2 YFSETQ. This CDR3 has 15 amino acids. Trimming cost V 4 bases and J 6 bases; bases outside gene matches: 7.

This clone appeared a single time. The CDR3 DNA sequence: TGCGCCAGCAGCCAAACGGCAGGGTGGGGAACCTCTGGGGCCAACGTCCTGACTTTC. The encoded protein is CASSQTAGWGTSGANVLTF. This chain joins TRBV4-1 and TRBJ2-6, with a possible D match to TRBD1 (5 bases). The V end lost 2 bases, the J end lost 0 bases, and 17 bases lay between the germline ends. The CDR3 is 19 residues long. The germline gives CDR1 MGHRA, CDR2 YSYEKL.

V and J are TRBV15 and TRBJ2-1, with 10 bases matching TRBD2. This CDR3 comprises 15 residues. V lost 2 bases to trimming and J lost 2 bases; unmatched junction nucleotides: 0. Germline CDR1 LNHNV, CDR2 YYDKDF (reference sequence). The CDR3 sequence is CATSRTSGTYNEQFF. CDR3 bases: TGTGCCACCAGCAGAACTAGCGGGACCTACAATGAGCAGTTCTTC.

The V and J genes are TRBV3-1 (or the pseudogene TRBV3-2) and TRBJ1-4; no reliable D call. CDR3 length equals 16 residues. V dropped 0 bases and J dropped 4 bases, with 12 bases sitting between them. The germline gives CDR1 LGHDT, CDR2 YNNKEL (reference sequence). The CDR3 sequence: CASSQDKNSLNEKLFF. In DNA form, the CDR3 reads TGTGCCAGCAGCCAAGATAAGAACAGCCTTAATGAAAAACTGTTTTTT.

V and J are TRBV28 and TRBJ2-7; no clear D. The CDR3 runs 15 residues. Trimming cost V 3 bases and J 9 bases, with 21 bases left between them. CDR1 is MDHEN, CDR2 SYDVKM, per germline. The CDR3 DNA reads as TGTGCCAGCAGTTTGGGCCCGTCCGGGTCCCTTGGGCAGTACTTC. This codes for CASSLGPSGSLGQYF.

The table lists this clone with a few counts. V and J are TRBV28 and TRBJ1-6; 9 bases line up with TRBD1. The CDR3 is 15 amino acids. V lost 4 bases and J lost 7; bases outside the gene matches: 5. Germline V gene sequence: CDR1 MDHEN, CDR2 SYDVKM. DNA of the CDR3: TGTGCCAGCAGTTCAACAGGGGGCGCGAATTCACCCCTCCACTTT. Translating it yields CASSSTGGANSPLHF.

The genes are TRBV19 and TRBJ1-1; the D gene is possibly TRBD1 (5 bases). The germline gives CDR1 LNHDA, CDR2 SQIVND (reference sequence). V lost 6 bases, J lost 0 bases, and 14 bases lay in between. CDR3 length: 15 amino acids. The CDR3, as DNA: TGTGCCAGTAGCCGGGGCGGGACTATGAACACTGAAGCTTTCTTT. Protein sequence: CASSRGGTMNTEAFF.

CDR3 amino acids: CASQAGVPLSPLHF. The CDR3 DNA follows: TGTGCCAGCCAAGCCGGTGTTCCCCTTTCACCCCTCCACTTT. The chain is built from TRBV9 and TRBJ1-6; D remains unclear. CDR3 length equals 14 residues. V was clipped by 7 bases and J by 9 bases, with 17 bases between them. Germline CDR1 and CDR2: SGDLS and YYNGEE.

The V call is TRBV10-3, the J call TRBJ2-3; no clear D gene. Looked up from germline, CDR1 is ENHRY and CDR2 is SYGVKD. Trimming took off 8 bases at V and 0 bases at J, with 18 bases between the two ends. CDR3 length: 16 residues. CDR3: CAIGINSPFSTDTQYF. CDR3 in DNA: TGTGCCATCGGAATCAACAGCCCCTTTAGCACAGATACGCAGTATTTT.

The chain uses TRBV28 and TRBJ1-5, with TRBD1 identical over 7 bases. CDR3 length: 16 amino acids. V gave up 2 bases and J gave up 6 bases; unmatched junction bases: 10. Germline CDR1 reads MDHEN; CDR2 reads SYDVKM. The CDR3 sequence is CASSLETGLGGQPQHF. For the CDR3, the DNA is TGTGCCAGCAGTTTAGAGACAGGGTTGGGCGGTCAGCCCCAGCATTTT.